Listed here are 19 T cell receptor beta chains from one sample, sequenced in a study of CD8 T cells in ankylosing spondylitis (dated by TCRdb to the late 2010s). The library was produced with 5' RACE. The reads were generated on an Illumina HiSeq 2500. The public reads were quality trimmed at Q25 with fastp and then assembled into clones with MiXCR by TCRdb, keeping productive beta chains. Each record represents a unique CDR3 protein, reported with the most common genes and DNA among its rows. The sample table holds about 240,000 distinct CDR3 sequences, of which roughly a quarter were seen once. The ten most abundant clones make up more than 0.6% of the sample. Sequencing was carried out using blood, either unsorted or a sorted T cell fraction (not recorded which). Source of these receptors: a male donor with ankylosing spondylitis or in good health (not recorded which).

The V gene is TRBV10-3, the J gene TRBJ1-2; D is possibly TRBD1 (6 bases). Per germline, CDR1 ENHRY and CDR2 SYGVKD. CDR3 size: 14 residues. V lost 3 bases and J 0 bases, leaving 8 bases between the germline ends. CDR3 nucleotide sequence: TGTGCCATCAGTGAAAGGGGGGCTAACTATGGCTACACCTTC. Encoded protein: CAISERGANYGYTF.

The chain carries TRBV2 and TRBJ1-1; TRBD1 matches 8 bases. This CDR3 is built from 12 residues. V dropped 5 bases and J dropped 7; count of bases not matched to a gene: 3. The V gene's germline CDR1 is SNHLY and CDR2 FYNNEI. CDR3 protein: CASSKTGVEAFF. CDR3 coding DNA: TGTGCCAGCAGTAAGACAGGGGTTGAAGCTTTCTTT. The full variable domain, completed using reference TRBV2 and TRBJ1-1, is EPEVTQTPSHQVTQMGQEVILRCVPISNHLYFYWYRQILGQKVEFLVSFYNNEISEKSEIFDDQFSVERPDGSNFTLKIRSTKLEDSAMYFCASSKTGVEAFFGQGTRLTVV.

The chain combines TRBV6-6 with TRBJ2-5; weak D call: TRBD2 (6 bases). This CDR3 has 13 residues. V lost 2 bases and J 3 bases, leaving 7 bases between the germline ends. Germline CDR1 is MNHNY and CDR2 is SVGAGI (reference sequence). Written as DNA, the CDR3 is TGTGCCAGCAGTTACGCGGGGAAAGAGACCCAGTACTTC. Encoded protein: CASSYAGKETQYF.

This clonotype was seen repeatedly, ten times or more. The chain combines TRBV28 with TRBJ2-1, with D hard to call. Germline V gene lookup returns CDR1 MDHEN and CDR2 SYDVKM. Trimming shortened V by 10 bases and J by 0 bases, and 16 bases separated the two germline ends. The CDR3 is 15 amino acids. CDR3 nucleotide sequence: TGTGCCACTACCCGGAGCGAGAGCTCCTACAATGAGCAGTTCTTC. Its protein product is CATTRSESSYNEQFF.

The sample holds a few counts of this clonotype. The CDR3 loop is CSPKGTGPPNYGYTF. Written as DNA, the CDR3 is TGCAGTCCAAAAGGGACAGGGCCCCCCAACTATGGCTACACCTTC. The V call is TRBV20-1, the J call TRBJ1-2; TRBD1 agrees at 9 bases. V shed 8 bases and J 2 bases; nucleotides not matched to a gene: 12. This CDR3 region has 15 residues. From germline, CDR1 is DFQATT and CDR2 SNEGSKA (reference sequence).

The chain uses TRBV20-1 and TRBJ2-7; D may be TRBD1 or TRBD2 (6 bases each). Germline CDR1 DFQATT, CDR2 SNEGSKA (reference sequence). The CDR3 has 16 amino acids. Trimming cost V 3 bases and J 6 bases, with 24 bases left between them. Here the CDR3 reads CSASRYRGPVPPEQYF. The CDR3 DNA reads TGCAGTGCTAGTCGCTATCGGGGGCCCGTTCCCCCCGAGCAGTACTTC.

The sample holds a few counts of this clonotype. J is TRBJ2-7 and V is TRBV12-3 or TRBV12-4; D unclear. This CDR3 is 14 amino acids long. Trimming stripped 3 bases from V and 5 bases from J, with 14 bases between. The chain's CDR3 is CASSFPPGGDEQYF. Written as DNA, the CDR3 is TGTGCCAGCAGTTTTCCGCCCGGCGGTGACGAGCAGTACTTC.

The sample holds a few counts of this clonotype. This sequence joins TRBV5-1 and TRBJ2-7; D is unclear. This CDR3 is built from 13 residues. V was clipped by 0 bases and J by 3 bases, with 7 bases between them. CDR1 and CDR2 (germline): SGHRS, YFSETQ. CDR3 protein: CASSLVQNYEQYF. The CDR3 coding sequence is TGCGCCAGCAGCTTGGTTCAGAACTACGAGCAGTACTTC.

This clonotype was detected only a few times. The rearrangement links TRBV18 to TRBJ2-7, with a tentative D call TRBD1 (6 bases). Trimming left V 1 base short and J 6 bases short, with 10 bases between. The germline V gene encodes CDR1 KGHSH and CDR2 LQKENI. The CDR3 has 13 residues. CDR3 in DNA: TGTGCCAGCTCACCACTAAGGGACACCGAGCAGTACTTC. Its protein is CASSPLRDTEQYF. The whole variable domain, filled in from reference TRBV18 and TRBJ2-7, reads NAGVMQNPRHLVRRRGQEARLRCSPMKGHSHVYWYRQLPEEGLKFMVYLQKENIIDESGMPKERFSAEFPKEGPSILRIQQVVRGDSAAYFCASSPLRDTEQYFGPGTRLTVT.

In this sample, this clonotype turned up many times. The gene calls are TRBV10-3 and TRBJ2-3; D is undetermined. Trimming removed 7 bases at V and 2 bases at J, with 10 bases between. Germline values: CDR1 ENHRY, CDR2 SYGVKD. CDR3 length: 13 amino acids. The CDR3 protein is CAITSQNTDTQYF. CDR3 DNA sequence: TGTGCCATCACGTCGCAAAACACAGATACGCAGTATTTT.

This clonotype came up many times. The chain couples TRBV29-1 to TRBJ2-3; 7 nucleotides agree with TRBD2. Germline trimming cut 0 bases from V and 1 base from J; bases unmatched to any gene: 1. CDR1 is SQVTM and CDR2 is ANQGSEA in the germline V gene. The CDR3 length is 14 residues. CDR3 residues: CSVEEAGGTDTQYF. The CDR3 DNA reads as TGCAGCGTTGAAGAGGCGGGGGGCACAGATACGCAGTATTTT.

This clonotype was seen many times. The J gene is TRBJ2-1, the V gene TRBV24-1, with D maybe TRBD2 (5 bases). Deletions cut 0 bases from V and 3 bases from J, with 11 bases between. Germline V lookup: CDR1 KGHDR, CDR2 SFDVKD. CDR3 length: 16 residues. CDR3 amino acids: CATSDLVAGSYNEQFF. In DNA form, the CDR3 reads TGTGCCACCAGTGATTTGGTTGCGGGTAGCTACAATGAGCAGTTCTTC.

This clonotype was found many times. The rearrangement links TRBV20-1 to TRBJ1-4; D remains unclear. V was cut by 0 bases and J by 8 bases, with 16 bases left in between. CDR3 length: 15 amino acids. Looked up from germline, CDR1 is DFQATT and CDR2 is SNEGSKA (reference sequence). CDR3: CSARDPRPGEEKLFF. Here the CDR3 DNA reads TGCAGTGCTAGAGATCCGCGACCCGGGGAGGAAAAACTGTTTTTT.

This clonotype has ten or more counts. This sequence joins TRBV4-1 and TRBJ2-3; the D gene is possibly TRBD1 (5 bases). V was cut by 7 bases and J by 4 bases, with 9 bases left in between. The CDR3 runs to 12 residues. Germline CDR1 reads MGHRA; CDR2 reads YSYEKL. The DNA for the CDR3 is TGCGCCAGCAATCCAGGGTCAGATACGCAGTATTTT. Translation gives CASNPGSDTQYF.

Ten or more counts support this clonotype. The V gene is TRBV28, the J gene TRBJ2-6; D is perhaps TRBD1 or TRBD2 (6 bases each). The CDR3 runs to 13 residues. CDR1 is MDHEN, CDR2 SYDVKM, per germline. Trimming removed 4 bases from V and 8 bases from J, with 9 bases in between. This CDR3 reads CASSSRGPNVLTF. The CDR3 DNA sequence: TGTGCCAGCAGTTCCCGGGGGCCCAACGTCCTGACTTTC.

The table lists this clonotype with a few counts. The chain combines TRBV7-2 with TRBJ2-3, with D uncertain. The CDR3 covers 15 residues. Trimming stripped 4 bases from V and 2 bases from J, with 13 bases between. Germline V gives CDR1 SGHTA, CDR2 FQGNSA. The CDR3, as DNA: TGTGCCAGCAGCTATGGCGGCAAAATCACAGATACGCAGTATTTT. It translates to CASSYGGKITDTQYF.

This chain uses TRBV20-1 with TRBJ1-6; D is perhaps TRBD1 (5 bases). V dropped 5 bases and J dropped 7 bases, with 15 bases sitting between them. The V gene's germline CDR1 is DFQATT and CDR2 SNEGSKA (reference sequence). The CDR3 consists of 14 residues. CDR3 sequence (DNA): TGCAGTGCTTCCGGGACCTGGACCAATTCACCCCTCCACTTT. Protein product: CSASGTWTNSPLHF.

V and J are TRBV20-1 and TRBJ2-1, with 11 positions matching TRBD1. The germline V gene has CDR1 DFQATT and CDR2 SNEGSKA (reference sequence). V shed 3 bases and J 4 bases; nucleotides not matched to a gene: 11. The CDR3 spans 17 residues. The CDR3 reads CSAREGWDRGRYNEQFF. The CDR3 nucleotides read TGCAGTGCTAGGGAAGGTTGGGACAGGGGGAGGTACAATGAGCAGTTCTTC.

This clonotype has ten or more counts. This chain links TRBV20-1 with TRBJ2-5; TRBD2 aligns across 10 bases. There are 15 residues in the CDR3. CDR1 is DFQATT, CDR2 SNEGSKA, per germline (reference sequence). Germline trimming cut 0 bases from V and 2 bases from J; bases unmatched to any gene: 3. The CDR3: CSARDSGGIQETQYF. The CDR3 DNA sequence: TGCAGTGCTAGAGATAGCGGGGGGATTCAAGAGACCCAGTACTTC.